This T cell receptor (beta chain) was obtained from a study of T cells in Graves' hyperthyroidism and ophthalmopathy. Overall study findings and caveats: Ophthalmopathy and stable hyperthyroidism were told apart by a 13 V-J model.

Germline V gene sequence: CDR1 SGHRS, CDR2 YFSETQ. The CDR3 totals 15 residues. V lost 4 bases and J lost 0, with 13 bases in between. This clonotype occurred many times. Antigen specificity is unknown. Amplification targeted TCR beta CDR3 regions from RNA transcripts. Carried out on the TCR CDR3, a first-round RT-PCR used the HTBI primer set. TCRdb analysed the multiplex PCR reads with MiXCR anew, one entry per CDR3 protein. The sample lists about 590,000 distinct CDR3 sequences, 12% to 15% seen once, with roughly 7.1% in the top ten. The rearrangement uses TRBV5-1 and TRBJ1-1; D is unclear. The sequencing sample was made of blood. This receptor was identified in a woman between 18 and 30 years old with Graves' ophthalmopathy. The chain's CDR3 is CASSPGLSMNTEAFF. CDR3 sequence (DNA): TGCGCCAGCAGCCCCGGGCTTTCCATGAACACTGAAGCTTTCTTT.